This T cell receptor beta chain was recorded in a study of blood T cell repertoires in COVID-19. Original analysis: From reference gene primer amplification, estimates of nucleated cell counts were derived. Assay: immunoSEQ multiplex PCR; the TCRdb copy retains only in-frame clones and omits some. V and J calls and clone size are those listed in that table; D and trimming were worked out from the DNA. The sample contains roughly 38,000 clones, around four fifths of which appear only once. There are a few counts of this clone. Germline CDR1 and CDR2: MNHNY and SVGAGI (reference sequence). The CDR3 runs 15 residues. Trimming stripped 5 bases from V and 5 bases from J, with 18 bases between.

Source material: peripheral blood. The V gene is TRBV6-6, the J gene TRBJ2-5; a possible D gene is TRBD2 (7 bases). This receptor was identified in a human donor in a cohort sampled during active COVID-19. CDR3 region: CASSTSGGRTETQYF. The DNA of the CDR3 is TGTGCCAGCAGTACCTCCGGGGGGCGCACGGAGACCCAGTACTTC.